The 18 T cell receptor beta chains presented below share a single source sample, sequenced in a study of shared clonotypes between healthy human individuals. The repertoire was sequenced with immunoSEQ multiplex PCR; TCRdb's copy has only in-frame clones and lacks some. The sample includes around 510,000 clones, around three quarters seen only once; the top ten take around 12%. The sequenced sample was PBMCs. These receptors came from a middle-aged woman in good health. Some clones in this sample may be carry-over from other donors' samples.

The chain combines TRBV18 with TRBJ1-1, with a possible D match to TRBD1 (5 bases). Per germline, CDR1 KGHSH and CDR2 LQKENI. The CDR3 covers 16 residues. The V and J ends lost 1 base and 5 bases respectively, with 17 bases between them. CDR3 in amino acids: CASSPRGSGVGTEAFF. CDR3 nucleotides: TGTGCCAGCTCACCACGAGGTTCGGGGGTAGGGACTGAAGCTTTCTTT.

The gene calls are TRBV7-3 and TRBJ1-1, with TRBD1 as a possible D gene (6 bases). Trimming pared 6 bases from V and 0 bases from J, leaving 8 bases between. The CDR3 has 13 residues. Germline CDR1 reads SGHTA; CDR2 reads FQGTGA. The CDR3 protein is CASRDRLNTEAFF. The DNA for the CDR3 is TGTGCCAGCAGGGACAGACTGAACACTGAAGCTTTCTTT.

This clone showed up many times. CDR3 sequence: CASSPQGYTEAFF. CDR3 nucleotides: TGTGCCAGCTCACCACAGGGGTACACTGAAGCTTTCTTT. The V gene is TRBV18, the J gene TRBJ1-1, with TRBD1 as a possible D gene (5 bases). The length of the CDR3 is 13 residues. Germline CDR1 and CDR2: KGHSH and LQKENI. Trimming left V 1 base short and J 3 bases short, with 6 bases between.

The rearrangement uses TRBV19 and TRBJ2-1; 8 nucleotides align to TRBD2. Germline trimming cut 3 bases from V and 6 bases from J; bases unmatched to any gene: 4. This CDR3 is 14 amino acids long. Germline CDR1 is LNHDA and CDR2 is SQIVND (reference sequence). The CDR3 bases are TGTGCCAGTAGTATGGGTCTAGCGGGCAATGAGCAGTTCTTC. This translates into CASSMGLAGNEQFF.

This clone was recorded a few times. This chain links TRBV7-9 with TRBJ2-1; 9 bases match TRBD2. V lost 0 bases to trimming and J lost 2 bases; unmatched junction nucleotides: 8. Germline V gives CDR1 SEHNR, CDR2 FQNEAQ (reference sequence). The CDR3 loop spans 18 amino acids. CDR3: CASSLASGLAGPYNEQFF. CDR3 nucleotides: TGTGCCAGCAGCTTAGCATCAGGGCTAGCGGGGCCCTACAATGAGCAGTTCTTC.

Points on this clone: This may arise from a read error, as a much more abundant clone is one base away. J is TRBJ1-3 and V is TRBV7-9; tentative D call: TRBD1 (5 bases). Germline V gene lookup returns CDR1 SEHNR and CDR2 FQNEAQ (reference sequence). The V gene lost 8 bases and the J gene lost 1 base, with 9 bases spanning the gap. CDR3 size: 13 residues. The CDR3 DNA is TGTGCCAGCGCCGAGGGGTCTGGAAACACCATATATTTT. Translating it yields CASAEGSGNTIYF.

V usage is TRBV4-1 and J usage is TRBJ2-1; no clear D. This CDR3 spans 17 amino acids. V was pared by 2 bases and J by 0 bases, with 14 bases between. The germline gives CDR1 MGHRA, CDR2 YSYEKL. CDR3 bases: TGCGCCAGCAGCCAAAGTAGAGGCCCGAGCTCCTACAATGAGCAGTTCTTC. Encoded protein: CASSQSRGPSSYNEQFF.

This chain links TRBV29-1 with TRBJ2-7, with 12 bases aligning to TRBD1. V lost 6 bases to trimming and J lost 6 bases; unmatched junction nucleotides: 6. The length of the CDR3 is 13 residues. The germline V gene encodes CDR1 SQVTM and CDR2 ANQGSEA. The CDR3 region is CSVAGTGGAEQYF. CDR3 DNA: TGCAGCGTCGCCGGGACAGGGGGCGCCGAGCAGTACTTC.

The chain couples TRBV2 to TRBJ2-5; 7 bases line up with TRBD2. V was clipped by 6 bases and J by 2 bases; unmatched bases: 6. In germline, CDR1 is SNHLY, CDR2 FYNNEI. CDR3 size: 14 residues. This CDR3 is CASRAGAPQETQYF. The CDR3 bases are TGTGCCAGCAGGGCGGGAGCCCCTCAAGAGACCCAGTACTTC.

This clone was counted a few times. This rearrangement joins TRBV4-3 to TRBJ2-1; 7 bases agree with TRBD2. V lost 4 bases to trimming and J lost 4 bases; unmatched junction nucleotides: 10. Per germline, CDR1 LGHNA and CDR2 YSLEER. The CDR3 is 16 amino acids. The CDR3: CASSPESGTRYNEQFF. CDR3 bases: TGCGCCAGCAGCCCAGAAAGCGGGACCCGATACAATGAGCAGTTCTTC.

This chain links TRBV4-3 with TRBJ2-7, with 10 nucleotides matching TRBD2. Germline values: CDR1 LGHNA, CDR2 YSLEER. V lost 1 base and J lost 4; bases outside the gene matches: 7. The length of the CDR3 is 16 residues. The CDR3 DNA is TGCGCCAGCAGCCAAGTCCCAGCGGGAGGGCCTTACGAGCAGTACTTC. Translating gives CASSQVPAGGPYEQYF.

Points on this clone: With a far larger clone one base away, a read error is the likely cause. V usage is TRBV29-1 and J usage is TRBJ1-5; D might be TRBD1 (6 bases). CDR1 SQVTM and CDR2 ANQGSEA come from the germline V gene. Trimming removed 6 bases at V and 5 bases at J, with 20 bases between. The CDR3 is made up of 15 amino acids. The CDR3 sequence is CSVATGRGNDQPQHF. The CDR3 DNA sequence: TGCAGCGTCGCGACAGGTAGAGGGAACGATCAGCCCCAGCATTTT.

This rearrangement joins TRBV30 to TRBJ2-7, with TRBD2 identical over 7 bases. V trimming: 4 bases; J trimming: 6 bases; junction bases outside the gene matches: 6. Germline lookup yields CDR1 GTSNPN and CDR2 SVGIG (reference sequence). The CDR3 runs to 12 residues. The CDR3 region has the DNA TGTGCCTGGAATGCGGGAGTTCGCGAGCAGTACTTC. It is translated as CAWNAGVREQYF.

The rearrangement links TRBV27 to TRBJ2-5; D call uncertain. The CDR3 runs to 13 residues. Trimming left V 2 bases short and J 5 bases short, with 9 bases between. Germline V gives CDR1 MNHEY, CDR2 SMNVEV (reference sequence). The CDR3 spells CASSLGQVETQYF. The DNA of the CDR3 is TGTGCCAGCAGTTTAGGGCAGGTGGAGACCCAGTACTTC.

The rearrangement links TRBV5-1 to TRBJ2-7; 10 positions match TRBD2. CDR1 and CDR2 from the germline V gene are SGHRS and YFSETQ. CDR3 size: 16 residues. Unmatched junction bases numbered 17, after V lost 7 bases and J lost 7 bases. The CDR3 bases are TGCGCCAGCGGACCATTACCTAGCGGGAGTGGGGGAGAGCAGTACTTC. Translating gives CASGPLPSGSGGEQYF.

This sequence joins TRBV5-1 and TRBJ2-5; TRBD2 aligns across 7 bases. Per germline, CDR1 SGHRS and CDR2 YFSETQ. Losses at the gene ends were 4 bases for V and 0 bases for J; bases not matched to a gene: 6. CDR3 length: 15 residues. The CDR3 nucleotides are TGCGCCAGCAGCGCCGCCGGGACTAACCAAGAGACCCAGTACTTC. Translation: CASSAAGTNQETQYF.

This clone was counted a single time. The chain couples TRBV5-1 to TRBJ2-5; TRBD2 matches at 10 bases. The CDR3 loop spans 14 amino acids. Germline V lookup: CDR1 SGHRS, CDR2 YFSETQ. With V trimmed by 7 bases and J by 5 bases, 8 bases remained unmatched. In DNA form, the CDR3 reads TGCGCCAGCCGAGGGACTAGCGTGCGGGAGACCCAGTACTTC. It translates to CASRGTSVRETQYF.

This chain joins TRBV28 and TRBJ1-2, with D possibly being TRBD1 (6 bases). Germline CDR1 is MDHEN and CDR2 is SYDVKM. The CDR3 is made up of 11 amino acids. The germline V and J ends were trimmed by 10 bases and 5 bases, with 11 bases remaining between them. The CDR3 bases are TGTGCCATCAGGGGAGTTTATGGCTACACCTTC. It specifies CAIRGVYGYTF.